Following are 27 T cell receptor beta chains from one sample sequenced in a study of blood T cell repertoires in COVID-19. Data came from immunoSEQ multiplex PCR; TCRdb stores just in-frame clones and leaves some out. The sample has roughly 250,000 clones; 70% to 90% are singletons. Sequencing input: peripheral blood. The receptors come from a middle-aged man with acute or convalescent COVID-19.

This chain connects TRBV6-6 to TRBJ1-6, with 7 bases aligning to TRBD1. Trimming removed 4 bases from V and 9 bases from J; junction bases left unmatched: 6. This CDR3 region has 14 residues. Germline V gene sequence: CDR1 MNHNY, CDR2 SVGAGI (reference sequence). As DNA, the CDR3 is TGTGCCAGCAGTTCCGGGACAGTACTTTCACCCCTCCACTTT. Protein: CASSSGTVLSPLHF.

This rearrangement joins TRBV6-6 to TRBJ2-1; TRBD2 might be the D (7 bases). V gave up 7 bases and J gave up 5 bases, with 18 bases separating them. Looked up from germline, CDR1 is MNHNY and CDR2 is SVGAGI (reference sequence). The CDR3 extends over 15 amino acids. The CDR3 spells CASTLAAGDNNEQFF. CDR3 nucleotides: TGTGCCAGCACTTTGGCGGCGGGGGACAACAATGAGCAGTTCTTC.

The chain couples TRBV11-3 to TRBJ2-1; 7 bases agree with TRBD2. Germline lookup yields CDR1 SGHNT and CDR2 YENEEA. The CDR3 loop spans 15 amino acids. J was trimmed by 0 bases and V by 1 base; bases with no gene match: 0. The CDR3 DNA reads as TGTGCCAGCAGCTTAGCGGGGGGCTCCTACAATGAGCAGTTCTTC. Its translation is CASSLAGGSYNEQFF.

The V and J genes are TRBV24-1 and TRBJ2-1; 9 bases are a match to TRBD2. This CDR3 has 14 amino acids. V shed 3 bases, J shed 8 bases, and the junction held 4 bases outside the gene matches. Germline loops: CDR1 KGHDR, CDR2 SFDVKD. CDR3 amino acids: CATSDGPSGDEQFF. The CDR3 region has the DNA TGTGCCACCAGTGATGGACCTAGCGGGGATGAGCAGTTCTTC.

The rearrangement uses TRBV5-4 and TRBJ2-2, with D hard to call. This CDR3 has 14 residues. Germline CDR1 SGHNT, CDR2 YYREEE (reference sequence). Trimming stripped 0 bases from V and 1 base from J, with 4 bases between. For the CDR3, the DNA is TGTGCCAGCAGCTTGGGCAGGAACACCGGGGAGCTGTTTTTT. It codes for CASSLGRNTGELFF.

The gene calls are TRBV7-3 and TRBJ2-2; TRBD2 matches 9 bases. Germline V gene data show CDR1 as SGHTA and CDR2 as FQGTGA. The CDR3 extends over 16 amino acids. The J segment lost 0 bases and the V segment lost 6 bases, leaving 5 bases of the junction unmatched. CDR3 DNA sequence: TGTGCCAGCAGTCCCCCTAGCGGGGCGAACACCGGGGAGCTGTTTTTT. Amino acids: CASSPPSGANTGELFF.

V and J are TRBV13 and TRBJ2-3, with TRBD2 matching over 8 bases. The CDR3 runs 15 residues. Looked up from germline, CDR1 is PRHDT and CDR2 is FYEKMQ (reference sequence). Germline trimming cut 3 bases from V and 5 bases from J; bases unmatched to any gene: 7. Here the CDR3 reads CASSLSDRGGDTQYF. Here the CDR3 DNA reads TGTGCCAGCAGCTTGTCTGATCGGGGGGGAGATACGCAGTATTTT.

This clone was found once. The chain carries TRBV5-3 and TRBJ2-7; 12 bases align to TRBD1. TRBV5-3 is an ORF; its function is uncertain. There are 16 residues in the CDR3. V shed 1 base, J shed 2 bases, and the junction held 4 bases outside the gene matches. The CDR3 DNA is TGTGCCAGAAGCTTGCCGGGACAGGGGGCCCCCTACGAGCAGTACTTC. Encoded protein: CARSLPGQGAPYEQYF.

As to this clone: Sequence at one end of the junction differs from germline and may be a read error. The rearrangement links TRBV7-2 to TRBJ2-7; TRBD1 agrees at 9 bases. From germline, CDR1 is SGHTA and CDR2 FQGNSA. This CDR3 has 15 amino acids. CDR3 in amino acids: CASSSRTGASHEQYF. The CDR3, as DNA: TGTGCCAGCAGCTCCCGGACAGGGGCCTCCCACGAGCAGTACTTC. Full variable domain (missing parts from reference TRBV7-2 and TRBJ2-7): GAGVSQSPSNKVTEKGKDVELRCDPISGHTALYWYRQSLGQGLEFLIYFQGNSAPDKSGLPSDRFSAERTGGSVSTLTIQRTQQEDSAVYLCASSSRTGASHEQYFGPGTRLTVT.

V and J are TRBV28 and TRBJ1-3; D perhaps matches TRBD1 (5 bases). The V end lost 6 bases, the J end lost 0 bases, and 12 bases lay between the germline ends. The CDR3 extends over 15 amino acids. Germline-derived CDR1 and CDR2 are MDHEN and SYDVKM. The chain's CDR3 is CASRGDIPSGNTIYF. The CDR3 region has the DNA TGTGCCAGCAGAGGGGATATACCCTCTGGAAACACCATATATTTT.

The chain uses TRBV5-4 and TRBJ1-4, with 10 bases that match TRBD1. Looked up from germline, CDR1 is SGHNT and CDR2 is YYREEE (reference sequence). V trimming: 4 bases; J trimming: 7 bases; junction bases outside the gene matches: 7. There are 15 residues in the CDR3. DNA of the CDR3: TGTGCCAGCAGCGCGGGACAGGGGCAGGTTGAAAAACTGTTTTTT. It is translated as CASSAGQGQVEKLFF.

The chain recombines TRBV7-9 with TRBJ1-5; 9 bases fit TRBD1. V shed 1 base and J 9 bases; nucleotides not matched to a gene: 10. This CDR3 contains 16 residues. Germline CDR1 SEHNR, CDR2 FQNEAQ (reference sequence). Here the CDR3 DNA reads TGTGCCAGCAGCTTAGAAACAGGGGGCGCATCACGGCCCCAGCATTTT. This sequence encodes CASSLETGGASRPQHF.

The V gene is TRBV5-8, the J gene TRBJ1-2; 8 nucleotides agree with TRBD1. Per the germline V gene, CDR1 is SGHTS and CDR2 is YDEGEE. The trim removed 0 bases at V and 4 bases at J, leaving 5 bases unmatched. This CDR3 has 15 residues. The CDR3 coding sequence is TGTGCCAGCAGCTTGGTGCAGGGGGCGGCCTATGGCTACACCTTC. This sequence encodes CASSLVQGAAYGYTF.

The chain carries TRBV18 and TRBJ2-7, with TRBD1 identical over 9 bases. The length of the CDR3 is 16 residues. The trim removed 5 bases at V and 0 bases at J, leaving 8 bases unmatched. From germline, CDR1 is KGHSH and CDR2 LQKENI. The CDR3 here is CASSSTGGLISYEQYF. The CDR3 nucleotides are TGTGCCAGCTCATCTACAGGGGGCCTCATCTCCTACGAGCAGTACTTC. The full variable domain, rest sourced from reference TRBV18 and TRBJ2-7, is NAGVMQNPRHLVRRRGQEARLRCSPMKGHSHVYWYRQLPEEGLKFMVYLQKENIIDESGMPKERFSAEFPKEGPSILRIQQVVRGDSAAYFCASSSTGGLISYEQYFGPGTRLTVT.

The J gene is TRBJ1-6, the V gene TRBV10-2; no firm D call. The CDR3 has 11 amino acids. Germline assignment: CDR1 WSHSY and CDR2 SAAADI. V lost 2 bases and J lost 13, with 6 bases in between. The CDR3 nucleotides read TGCGCCAGCAGTGAGGGGCAGCCCCTCCACTTT. Its protein product is CASSEGQPLHF.

V is TRBV11-3 and J is TRBJ2-7; 15 positions match TRBD2. This CDR3 has 15 amino acids. V lost 3 bases to trimming and J lost 5 bases; unmatched junction nucleotides: 2. Germline V gene sequence: CDR1 SGHNT, CDR2 YENEEA. The CDR3 reads CASSLGLAGGDEQYF. CDR3 DNA: TGTGCCAGCAGCTTGGGACTAGCGGGAGGCGACGAGCAGTACTTC.

The chain has TRBV18 and TRBJ2-1; the match to TRBD2 covers 8 bases. The ends lost 2 bases at V and 3 bases at J; junction bases unmatched: 9. Germline values: CDR1 KGHSH, CDR2 LQKENI. The CDR3 spans 17 residues. The CDR3 nucleotides are TGTGCCAGCTCACCAGGGGCACTAGCGGAGCTCTACAATGAGCAGTTCTTC. It specifies CASSPGALAELYNEQFF.

The J gene is TRBJ2-1, the V gene TRBV28; TRBD1 matches 8 bases. This CDR3 has 16 amino acids. Germline V gene lookup returns CDR1 MDHEN and CDR2 SYDVKM. The junction had 14 bases not matched to a gene; V was cut back by 6 bases and J by 7 bases. CDR3 region: CASSSPQGAVGNEQFF. For the CDR3, the DNA is TGTGCCAGCAGCTCCCCCCAGGGGGCTGTTGGAAATGAGCAGTTCTTC.

The chain has TRBV11-2 and TRBJ1-1; TRBD1 agrees at 9 bases. The CDR3 extends over 13 amino acids. J gave up 8 bases and V 5 bases, and 6 bases lay outside the gene matches. Per germline, CDR1 SGHAT and CDR2 FQNNGV. CDR3 sequence reads: CASSPGQGKEAFF. The CDR3 nucleotides are TGTGCCAGCAGCCCGGGACAGGGAAAGGAAGCTTTCTTT.

The chain couples TRBV6-2 or TRBV6-3 to TRBJ1-2; 8 bases line up with TRBD1. Trimming cost V 6 bases and J 8 bases; bases outside gene matches: 11. This CDR3 is 14 amino acids long. Germline V gene lookup returns CDR1 MNHEY and CDR2 SVGEGT. CDR3 nucleotide sequence: TGTGCCAGCAGCCTGGACAGGGTAGAGCGGGGCTACACCTTC. Protein sequence: CASSLDRVERGYTF.

The genes are TRBV30 and TRBJ1-3, with D maybe TRBD1 (5 bases). CDR3 length equals 18 residues. Germline CDR1 is GTSNPN and CDR2 is SVGIG (reference sequence). Trimming cost V 4 bases and J 0 bases, with 22 bases left between them. The CDR3 spells CAWTRLGPFGSSGNTIYF. CDR3 DNA sequence: TGTGCCTGGACCCGACTGGGGCCCTTCGGAAGCTCTGGAAACACCATATATTTT.

This rearrangement joins TRBV4-1 to TRBJ2-3; D perhaps matches TRBD1 (6 bases). The germline V gene has CDR1 MGHRA and CDR2 YSYEKL. CDR3 length: 17 residues. The V gene lost 0 bases and the J gene lost 2 bases, with 15 bases spanning the gap. The CDR3 region is CASSQDGGQVFTDTQYF. The DNA for the CDR3 is TGCGCCAGCAGCCAAGATGGGGGCCAGGTATTCACAGATACGCAGTATTTT.

V is TRBV6-6 and J is TRBJ1-2; TRBD1 aligns across 9 bases. Germline CDR1 and CDR2: MNHNY and SVGAGI (reference sequence). The CDR3 spans 15 residues. The junction had 5 bases not matched to a gene; V was cut back by 6 bases and J by 0 bases. The DNA for the CDR3 is TGTGCCAGCAGAACCAACAGGGGGCCTAACTATGGCTACACCTTC. It yields the protein CASRTNRGPNYGYTF.

The J gene is TRBJ1-1, the V gene TRBV10-3; D is unresolved. CDR1 is ENHRY, CDR2 SYGVKD, per germline. V lost 6 bases to trimming and J lost 5 bases, with 13 bases between them. CDR3 length: 13 residues. DNA of the CDR3: TGTGCCATCAGGCAACAAGGAGAAACTGAAGCTTTCTTT. This codes for CAIRQQGETEAFF.

The J gene is TRBJ2-1, the V gene TRBV19; TRBD2 matches at 7 bases. CDR1 and CDR2 (germline): LNHDA, SQIVND (reference sequence). The CDR3 contains 18 residues. The V and J ends lost 3 bases and 7 bases, in that order; junction bases with no gene match: 18. The CDR3 sequence is CASSIEGASGIDVNEQFF. In nucleotides, the CDR3 is TGTGCCAGTAGTATTGAAGGTGCGAGCGGGATAGACGTAAATGAGCAGTTCTTC.

This chain links TRBV5-1 with TRBJ2-7; TRBD1 matches at 9 bases. J was trimmed by 2 bases and V by 4 bases; bases with no gene match: 10. The CDR3 has 16 residues. The germline gives CDR1 SGHRS, CDR2 YFSETQ. CDR3 nucleotides: TGCGCCAGCAGCCCAACCGGGACAGGGTCCCCCTACGAGCAGTACTTC. It specifies CASSPTGTGSPYEQYF.

The chain is built from TRBV9 and TRBJ2-7; 10 nucleotides align to TRBD2. This CDR3 has 16 residues. Germline V gene lookup returns CDR1 SGDLS and CDR2 YYNGEE. The J segment lost 7 bases and the V segment lost 0 bases, leaving 10 bases of the junction unmatched. The CDR3 region has the DNA TGTGCCAGCAGCGTAGGAATCCTAGCGGGAGTAGGGGAGCAGTACTTC. Protein sequence: CASSVGILAGVGEQYF.